This TCR beta chain derives from a study of Graves' ophthalmopathy and Graves' hyperthyroidism. About the study: Cases classed as stable hyperthyroidism had no ophthalmopathy within 18 months of follow-up.

The V end was cut by 1 base, the J end by 5 bases, with 8 bases between. In germline, CDR1 is MGHRA, CDR2 YSYEKL. The CDR3 spans 13 residues. Aged 18 to 65, the patients with hyperthyroidism had under 2 months' duration and were newly diagnosed. Uncontrolled infections, other autoimmune diseases, pregnancy or lactation barred patients from enrollment. Investigators amplified TCR beta CDR3 regions from RNA transcripts. HTBI primers were used in a first-round RT-PCR, which preceded a second-round multiplex PCR. TCRdb independently ran MiXCR on the multiplex PCR reads; one entry per CDR3 protein. Here the sample spans around 1.1 million distinct CDR3 sequences, less than 45% being singletons.

The source material was peripheral blood or thyroid tissue (not recorded which). V usage is TRBV4-1 and J usage is TRBJ1-1; D call uncertain. The source of this sequence is an adult man with Graves' hyperthyroidism. CDR3 sequence (DNA): TGCGCCAGCAGCCAAGCCCTGTCAACTGAAGCTTTCTTT. This translates into CASSQALSTEAFF.